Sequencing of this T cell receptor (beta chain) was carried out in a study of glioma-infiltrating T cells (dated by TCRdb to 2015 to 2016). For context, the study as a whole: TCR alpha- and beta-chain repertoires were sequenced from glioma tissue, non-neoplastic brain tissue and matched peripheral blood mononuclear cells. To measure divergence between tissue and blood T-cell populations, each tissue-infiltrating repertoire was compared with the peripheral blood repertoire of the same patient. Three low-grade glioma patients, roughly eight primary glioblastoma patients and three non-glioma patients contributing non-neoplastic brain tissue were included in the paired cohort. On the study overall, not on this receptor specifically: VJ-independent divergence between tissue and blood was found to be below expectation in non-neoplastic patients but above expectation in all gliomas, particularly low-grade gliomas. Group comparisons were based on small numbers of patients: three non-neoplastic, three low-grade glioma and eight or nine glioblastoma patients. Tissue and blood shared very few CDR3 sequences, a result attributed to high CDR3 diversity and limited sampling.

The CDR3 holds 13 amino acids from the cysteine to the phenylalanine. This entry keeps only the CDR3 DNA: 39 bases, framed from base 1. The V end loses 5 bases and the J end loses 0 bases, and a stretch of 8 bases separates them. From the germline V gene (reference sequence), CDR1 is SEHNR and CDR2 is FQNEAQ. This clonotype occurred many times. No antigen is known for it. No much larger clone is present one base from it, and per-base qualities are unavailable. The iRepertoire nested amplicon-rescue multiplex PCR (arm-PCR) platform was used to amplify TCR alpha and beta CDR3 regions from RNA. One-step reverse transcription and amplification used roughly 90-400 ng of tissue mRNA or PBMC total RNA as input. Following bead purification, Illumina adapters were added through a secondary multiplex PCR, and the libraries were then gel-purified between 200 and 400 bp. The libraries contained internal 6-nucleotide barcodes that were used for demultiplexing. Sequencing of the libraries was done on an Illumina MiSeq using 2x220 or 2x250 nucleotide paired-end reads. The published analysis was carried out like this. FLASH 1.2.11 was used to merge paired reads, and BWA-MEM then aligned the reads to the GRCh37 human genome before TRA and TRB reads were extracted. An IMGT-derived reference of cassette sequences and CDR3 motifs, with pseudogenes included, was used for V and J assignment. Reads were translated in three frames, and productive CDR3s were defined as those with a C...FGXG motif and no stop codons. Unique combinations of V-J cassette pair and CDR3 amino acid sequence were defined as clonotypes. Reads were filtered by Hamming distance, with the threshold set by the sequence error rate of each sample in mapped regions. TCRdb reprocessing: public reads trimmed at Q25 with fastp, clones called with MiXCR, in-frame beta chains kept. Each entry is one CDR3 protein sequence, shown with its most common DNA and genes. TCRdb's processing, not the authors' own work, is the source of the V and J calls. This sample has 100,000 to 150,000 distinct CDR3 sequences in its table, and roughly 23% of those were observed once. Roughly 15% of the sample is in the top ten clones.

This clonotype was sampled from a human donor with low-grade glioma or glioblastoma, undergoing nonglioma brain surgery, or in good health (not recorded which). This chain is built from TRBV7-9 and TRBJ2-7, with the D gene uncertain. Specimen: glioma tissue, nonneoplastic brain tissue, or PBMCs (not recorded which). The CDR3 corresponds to CASSPQHSYEQYF. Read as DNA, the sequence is TGTGCCAGCAGCCCCCAACACTCCTACGAGCAGTACTTC. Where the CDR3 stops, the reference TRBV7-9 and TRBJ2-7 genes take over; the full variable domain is DTGVSQNPRHKITKRGQNVTFRCDPISEHNRLYWYRQTLGQGPEFLTYFQNEAQLEKSRLLSDRFSAERPKGSFSTLEIQRTEQGDSAMYLCASSPQHSYEQYFGPGTRLTVT.